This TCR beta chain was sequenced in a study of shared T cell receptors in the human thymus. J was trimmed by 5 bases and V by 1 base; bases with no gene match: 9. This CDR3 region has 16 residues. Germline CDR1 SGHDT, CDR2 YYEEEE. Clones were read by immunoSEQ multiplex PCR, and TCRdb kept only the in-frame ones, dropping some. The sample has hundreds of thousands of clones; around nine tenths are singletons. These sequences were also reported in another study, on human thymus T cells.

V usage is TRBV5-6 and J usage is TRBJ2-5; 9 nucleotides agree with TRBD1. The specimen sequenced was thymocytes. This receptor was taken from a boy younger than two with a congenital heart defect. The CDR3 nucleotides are TGTGCCAGCAGCTTGTGGGACAGGGTGTTTCAGGAGACCCAGTACTTC. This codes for CASSLWDRVFQETQYF.